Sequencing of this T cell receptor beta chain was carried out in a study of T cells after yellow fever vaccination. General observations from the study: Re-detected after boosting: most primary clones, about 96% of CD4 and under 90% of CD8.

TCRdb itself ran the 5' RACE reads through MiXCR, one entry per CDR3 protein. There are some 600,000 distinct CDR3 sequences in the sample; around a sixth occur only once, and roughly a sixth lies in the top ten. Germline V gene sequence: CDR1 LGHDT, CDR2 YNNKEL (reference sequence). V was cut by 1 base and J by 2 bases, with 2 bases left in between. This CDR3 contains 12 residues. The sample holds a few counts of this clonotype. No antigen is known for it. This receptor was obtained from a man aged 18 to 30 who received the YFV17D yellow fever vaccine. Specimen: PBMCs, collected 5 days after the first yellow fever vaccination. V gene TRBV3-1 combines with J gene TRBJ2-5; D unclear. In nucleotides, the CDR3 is TGTGCCAGCAGCCAAGGGCAAGAGACCCAGTACTTC. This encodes CASSQGQETQYF.